The TCR beta chain under discussion was sequenced for a study of T cells in Graves' hyperthyroidism and ophthalmopathy. RNA transcripts gave rise to amplified TCR beta CDR3 regions. First-round RT-PCR targeting the TCR CDR3 was performed with the HTBI primer set. One entry per CDR3 protein, called by TCRdb with MiXCR from the multiplex PCR reads. Of around 440,000 distinct CDR3 sequences in the sample, 15% to 19% were seen once. Researchers defined stable Graves' hyperthyroidism as no ophthalmopathy progression within 18 months. Uncontrolled infection, other autoimmune disease, pregnancy or lactation led to exclusion. This TCR derives from a young woman with Graves' hyperthyroidism. Material for sequencing was blood.

DNA of the CDR3: TGCAGTGCCGTAGTCGACTCCGGGACAGAGTATGGCTACACCTTC. Its protein product is CSAVVDSGTEYGYTF. V gene TRBV20-1 combines with J gene TRBJ1-2; 7 positions agree with TRBD1. Trimming removed 6 bases from V and 5 bases from J; junction bases left unmatched: 15. Germline V CDR1 and CDR2: DFQATT, SNEGSKA (reference sequence). The CDR3 length is 15 residues.